The TCR beta chain described here comes from a study of tumour-infiltrating T cells in Burkitt lymphoma. This clone was seen only a few times. With V trimmed by 4 bases and J by 15 bases, 7 bases remained unmatched. The CDR3 length is 12 residues. Germline CDR1 MGHRA, CDR2 YSYEKL. TCRdb's table, derived via immunoSEQ multiplex PCR, lists solely in-frame clones and lacks some. The sample lists about 1,100 clones; 30% to 40% were seen once. V is TRBV4-1 and J is TRBJ2-1, with 9 bases lining up with TRBD1. The sequenced material came from tumor tissue. This clonotype was sampled from a human donor with Burkitt lymphoma. CDR3 DNA sequence: TGCGCCAGCAGCCCCGGACAGGGGCCCACGTTCTTC. As protein: CASSPGQGPTFF.